This T cell receptor (beta chain) was captured by sequencing in a study of cytomegalovirus exposure and HLA in healthy donors. Whole-study findings and limits: HLA alleles showed associations with some 17,000 TCR beta sequences in a later analysis, at a 0.05 false discovery rate.

Those who donated were healthy bone marrow donors. Researchers ran the PCR with 60 Vbeta and 13 Jbeta primers. Using immunoSEQ multiplex PCR, the repertoire was profiled, and TCRdb retains in-frame clones only, with some absent. The profile covers about 120,000 clones, with 63% appearing a single time and roughly 10% taken by the ten largest. As concerns this clone: The antigen remains undetermined.

CDR1 is SNHLY and CDR2 is FYNNEI in the germline V gene. The CDR3 spans 11 residues. Trimming pared 8 bases from V and 4 bases from J, leaving 9 bases between. This TCR was sampled from a man aged 35 to 55 in good health and CMV-seropositive. This chain joins TRBV2 and TRBJ2-7; D is possibly TRBD2 (6 bases). Sequenced: PBMCs. CDR3 in DNA: TGTGCCAGCGCGCGGGAATACGAGCAGTACTTC. Translated: CASAREYEQYF.